The 14 T cell receptor beta chains below were found in one sample sequenced in a study of blood T cell repertoires in COVID-19. Sequencing used immunoSEQ multiplex PCR; TCRdb keeps in-frame clones, though not all of them. In the table there are about 30,000 clones, roughly 88% of which are singletons. Material for sequencing was peripheral blood. These receptors were obtained from a human donor in a cohort sampled during active COVID-19.

The genes are TRBV5-1 and TRBJ1-5; 9 positions match TRBD1. The ends lost 1 base at V and 6 bases at J; junction bases unmatched: 5. Germline loops: CDR1 SGHRS, CDR2 YFSETQ. The CDR3 is 15 amino acids. Written as DNA, the CDR3 is TGCGCCAGCAGCTTGACAGGGGGCGCGGGTCAGCCCCAGCATTTT. Protein: CASSLTGGAGQPQHF.

The CDR3 nucleotides are TGTGCCAGCAGTGAAAACGGTGCGGGCCAGGGGTACAATGAGCAGTTCTTC. Protein sequence: CASSENGAGQGYNEQFF. The gene calls are TRBV6-1 and TRBJ2-1, with D possibly being TRBD1 (6 bases). Germline CDR1 reads MNHNS; CDR2 reads SASEGT. Trimming stripped 2 bases from V and 4 bases from J, with 18 bases between. The CDR3 is made up of 17 amino acids.

The rearrangement joins TRBV30 to TRBJ1-1, with unresolved D. Trimming left V 4 bases short and J 1 base short, with 10 bases between. The CDR3 spans 13 residues. From germline, CDR1 is GTSNPN and CDR2 SVGIG (reference sequence). CDR3 loop: CAWTATSNTEAFF. CDR3 DNA sequence: TGTGCCTGGACAGCGACCTCGAACACTGAAGCTTTCTTT.

This sequence joins TRBV9 and TRBJ1-1; D ambiguous. From germline, CDR1 is SGDLS and CDR2 YYNGEE. V lost 0 bases and J 3 bases, leaving 9 bases between the germline ends. This CDR3 region has 14 residues. CDR3 nucleotide sequence: TGTGCCAGCAGCGTAGGGGGAGTCGACACTGAAGCTTTCTTT. Translating it yields CASSVGGVDTEAFF.

The chain has TRBV27 and TRBJ2-3; 9 bases fit TRBD2. This CDR3 is built from 16 residues. Per germline, CDR1 MNHEY and CDR2 SMNVEV (reference sequence). The V segment lost 2 bases and the J segment 4 bases; nucleotides outside the gene matches: 7. For the CDR3, the DNA is TGTGCCAGCAGTTTAAGTCTGGCTAGCGGGGCAGATACGCAGTATTTT. Translating gives CASSLSLASGADTQYF.

This chain uses TRBV2 with TRBJ1-5; TRBD1 is a possible D gene (5 bases). The CDR3 runs 14 residues. From germline, CDR1 is SNHLY and CDR2 FYNNEI. V was cut by 6 bases and J by 7 bases, with 16 bases left in between. The CDR3 sequence: CASSDVGGAQPQHF. Written as DNA, the CDR3 is TGTGCCAGCAGCGACGTGGGAGGGGCCCAGCCCCAGCATTTT.

The rearrangement uses TRBV10-1 and TRBJ2-1; 11 nucleotides match TRBD2. V lost 0 bases and J lost 9; bases outside the gene matches: 4. This CDR3 spans 15 amino acids. Germline assignment: CDR1 WNHNN and CDR2 SYGVQD (reference sequence). This CDR3 reads CASSESTSGVGEQFF. In nucleotides, the CDR3 is TGCGCCAGCAGTGAGTCGACTAGCGGGGTGGGTGAGCAGTTCTTC.

The genes are TRBV11-2 and TRBJ1-1; no firm D call. Trimming left V 2 bases short and J 4 bases short, with 14 bases between. The CDR3 length is 15 residues. Germline CDR1 and CDR2: SGHAT and FQNNGV. The CDR3 DNA sequence: TGTGCCAGCAGCTTACTCGGCGGCGGTGGCACTGAAGCTTTCTTT. This codes for CASSLLGGGGTEAFF.

The genes are TRBV3-1 (or the pseudogene TRBV3-2) and TRBJ1-6; a possible D gene is TRBD1 (5 bases). This CDR3 spans 15 amino acids. The germline V and J ends were trimmed by 5 bases and 0 bases, with 8 bases remaining between them. Germline V gene lookup returns CDR1 LGHDT and CDR2 YNNKEL (reference sequence). The CDR3 DNA sequence: TGTGCCAGCAGCAGACAGAGCTCCTATAATTCACCCCTCCACTTT. The encoded protein is CASSRQSSYNSPLHF.

J is TRBJ1-4 and V is TRBV23-1; possibly TRBD1 for D (6 bases). TRBV23-1 is an ORF for which the function is uncertain. There are 14 residues in the CDR3. V was trimmed by 6 bases and J by 0 bases, leaving 8 bases between them. The CDR3 DNA is TGCGCCAGCAGGAGGGGGTCAACTAATGAAAAACTGTTTTTT. Translated, it gives CASRRGSTNEKLFF.

The gene calls are TRBV7-8 and TRBJ2-3, with TRBD2 matching 7 bases. After removal of 6 bases from V and 5 bases from J, the junction contained 8 bases not matched to a gene. Germline CDR1 and CDR2: SGHVS and FQNEAQ. The CDR3 extends over 14 amino acids. The CDR3 here is CASSSTQRGDTQYF. For the CDR3, the DNA is TGTGCCAGCAGTTCAACCCAGCGGGGAGATACGCAGTATTTT. Based on the CDR3 plus reference TRBV7-8 and TRBJ2-3, the full variable domain is GAGVSQSPRYKVAKRGQDVALRCDPISGHVSLFWYQQALGQGPEFLTYFQNEAQLDKSGLPSDRFFAERPEGSVSTLKIQRTQQEDSAVYLCASSSTQRGDTQYFGPGTRLTVL.

The gene calls are TRBV4-1 and TRBJ1-2, with 7 bases aligning to TRBD1. J lost 8 bases, V lost 3 bases, and 12 bases had no gene match. This CDR3 spans 15 amino acids. Germline V gene lookup returns CDR1 MGHRA and CDR2 YSYEKL. CDR3 region: CASSHPSTGTGGYTF. The CDR3 DNA sequence: TGCGCCAGCAGCCACCCTTCGACAGGGACGGGAGGCTACACCTTC.

The chain joins TRBV19 to TRBJ2-5; the D gene is possibly TRBD2 (5 bases). The J call may be wrong; the DNA end is better matched by TRBJ2-7. Germline-derived CDR1 and CDR2 are LNHDA and SQIVND (reference sequence). The CDR3 is made up of 15 amino acids. This CDR3 is CASRVGPGLSYEQYF. In nucleotides, the CDR3 is TGTGCCAGCAGAGTTGGACCAGGACTTTCCTACGAGCAGTACTTC.

The V call is TRBV30, the J call TRBJ2-3; weak D call: TRBD1 (6 bases). V lost 5 bases and J lost 0, with 9 bases in between. CDR1 is GTSNPN, CDR2 SVGIG, per germline (reference sequence). The CDR3 covers 13 residues. The CDR3 loop reads CAWGGHSTDTQYF. CDR3 nucleotide sequence: TGTGCCTGGGGGGGACATAGCACAGATACGCAGTATTTT.